The present TCR beta chain was sequenced within a study of beta chain features in type 1 diabetes. Isolated RNA was reverse transcribed in full, so expressed TCRB transcripts were sequenced. Only in-frame clones appear in the TCRdb table, and some are missing; sequencing was by immunoSEQ multiplex PCR. The sample contains about 200,000 clones, 11% of which appear only once. This clone was seen only a few times. Per germline, CDR1 LGHNA and CDR2 YSLEER. The CDR3 loop spans 16 amino acids. V was clipped by 1 base and J by 0 bases, with 11 bases between them. This sequence was found in a man between 18 and 35 years old in good health. Sequencing input: central memory CD4+ T cells from blood. The gene calls are TRBV4-3 and TRBJ2-3; possibly TRBD1 or TRBD2 for D (6 bases each). CDR3: CASSQGGTLSTDTQYF. CDR3 sequence (DNA): TGCGCCAGCAGCCAAGGCGGGACATTGAGCACAGATACGCAGTATTTT.